A single sample is the source of the 27 T cell receptor beta chains below, sequenced in a study of CD8 T cells in ankylosing spondylitis. MiXCR was run by TCRdb on the 5' RACE reads, yielding one entry per CDR3 protein. The sample contains 50,000 to 70,000 distinct CDR3 sequences, about 6.2% of which appear only once. The sample comprised synovial fluid, either unsorted or a sorted T cell fraction (not recorded which). Receptor source: a male donor with ankylosing spondylitis.

This chain joins TRBV28 and TRBJ2-7; 11 bases are shared with TRBD2. CDR3 length: 14 amino acids. Germline V lookup: CDR1 MDHEN, CDR2 SYDVKM. V shed 6 bases and J 2 bases; nucleotides not matched to a gene: 3. CDR3 sequence (DNA): TGTGCCAGCAGAACGACTAGCGGGACCTACGAGCAGTACTTC. It codes for CASRTTSGTYEQYF.

This rearrangement joins TRBV20-1 to TRBJ1-5, with D unclear. This CDR3 contains 16 residues. The V end lost 0 bases, the J end lost 6 bases, and 18 bases lay between the germline ends. The germline V gene has CDR1 DFQATT and CDR2 SNEGSKA (reference sequence). The CDR3 sequence is CSARDPLELSVQPQHF. The CDR3 DNA follows: TGCAGTGCTAGAGATCCATTGGAGTTATCCGTTCAGCCCCAGCATTTT.

This clonotype was seen many times. This chain uses TRBV7-2 with TRBJ2-4; D ambiguous. V lost 3 bases and J lost 2, with 11 bases in between. Germline V gene data show CDR1 as SGHTA and CDR2 as FQGNSA. The CDR3 contains 15 residues. Written as DNA, the CDR3 is TGTGCCAGCAGCTTCGCTTGGGGATCCAAAAACATTCAGTACTTC. Protein sequence: CASSFAWGSKNIQYF.

Ten or more counts support this clonotype. J is TRBJ2-3 and V is TRBV2, with a tentative D call TRBD2 (5 bases). The CDR3 has 13 residues. CDR1 and CDR2 (germline): SNHLY, FYNNEI. Trimming removed 8 bases from V and 3 bases from J, with 12 bases in between. CDR3 nucleotides: TGTGCCAGCGGAGGAGTAGGTACAGATACGCAGTATTTT. This sequence encodes CASGGVGTDTQYF.

This clonotype was detected a few times. J is TRBJ2-3 and V is TRBV7-9; 7 bases fit TRBD1. After removal of 0 bases from V and 7 bases from J, the junction contained 10 bases not matched to a gene. The CDR3 is 16 residues long. Germline CDR1 SEHNR, CDR2 FQNEAQ (reference sequence). CDR3: CASSLARTGMGNTQYF. For the CDR3, the DNA is TGTGCCAGCAGCTTAGCGAGGACAGGAATGGGAAATACGCAGTATTTT.

This sequence joins TRBV28 and TRBJ2-6, with D possibly being TRBD2 (7 bases). The CDR3 consists of 17 residues. V lost 2 bases, J lost 3 bases, and 14 bases lay in between. In germline, CDR1 is MDHEN, CDR2 SYDVKM. CDR3 loop: CASSLGGALDGANVLTF. The DNA for the CDR3 is TGTGCCAGCAGTTTAGGGGGGGCGCTGGATGGGGCCAACGTCCTGACTTTC.

This clonotype was seen many times. The gene calls are TRBV12-3 or TRBV12-4 and TRBJ2-1; D gene ambiguous. This CDR3 comprises 13 residues. The ends were cut back, 0 bases at V and 10 bases at J, with 10 bases in the middle. Here the CDR3 reads CASSLALRAEQFF. The CDR3 DNA reads as TGTGCCAGCAGTTTAGCGTTAAGAGCGGAGCAGTTCTTC.

This clonotype has only a few counts. CDR3: CSVEGQGGEKLFF. The CDR3 nucleotides read TGCAGCGTCGAGGGACAGGGGGGGGAAAAACTGTTTTTT. The chain joins TRBV29-1 to TRBJ1-4, with 11 bases that match TRBD1. With 6 bases clipped from V and 8 bases from J, the junction kept 5 bases outside the gene matches. Germline CDR1 SQVTM, CDR2 ANQGSEA. The CDR3 is made up of 13 amino acids. The entire variable domain, with the rest obtained from reference TRBV29-1 and TRBJ1-4, is as follows: SAVISQKPSRDICQRGTSLTIQCQVDSQVTMMFWYRQQPGQSLTLIATANQGSEATYESGFVIDKFPISRPNLTFSTLTVSNMSPEDSSIYLCSVEGQGGEKLFFGSGTQLSVL.

This clonotype was observed at least ten times. The J gene is TRBJ1-5, the V gene TRBV28; no firm D call. V lost 6 bases and J 6 bases, leaving 12 bases between the germline ends. CDR1 and CDR2 (germline): MDHEN, SYDVKM. This CDR3 contains 13 residues. CDR3 sequence: CASRLPGFQPQHF. Written as DNA, the CDR3 is TGTGCCAGCAGGTTACCGGGTTTTCAGCCCCAGCATTTT.

This clonotype was seen many times. The V call is TRBV27, the J call TRBJ2-6; D is uncertain. The germline V and J ends were trimmed by 6 bases and 0 bases, with 12 bases remaining between them. The germline CDR1 and CDR2 sequences are MNHEY and SMNVEV (reference sequence). This CDR3 spans 16 amino acids. The DNA of the CDR3 is TGTGCCAGCAGACGAATACAAGACTCTGGGGCCAACGTCCTGACTTTC. Translating gives CASRRIQDSGANVLTF.

This clonotype was observed at least ten times. The chain carries TRBV29-1 and TRBJ1-2; TRBD1 agrees at 7 bases. The germline V gene encodes CDR1 SQVTM and CDR2 ANQGSEA. The CDR3 covers 12 residues. Trimming took 7 bases from V and 6 from J; bases not matched to a gene: 8. The CDR3: CSALGQSDGYTF. CDR3 DNA sequence: TGCAGCGCTTTGGGACAGAGCGATGGCTACACCTTC.

This clonotype appeared a few times. This chain uses TRBV30 with TRBJ2-1; 15 bases agree with TRBD2. V dropped 2 bases and J dropped 7; count of bases not matched to a gene: 6. In germline, CDR1 is GTSNPN, CDR2 SVGIG (reference sequence). This CDR3 contains 16 residues. The CDR3 DNA reads as TGTGCCTGGAGTTGGACCGGGACTAGCGGGAGGAATGAGCAGTTCTTC. Translated, it gives CAWSWTGTSGRNEQFF.

This clonotype was detected only a few times. The gene calls are TRBV2 and TRBJ1-5, with TRBD1 matching 7 bases. The germline gives CDR1 SNHLY, CDR2 FYNNEI. The J segment lost 5 bases and the V segment lost 5 bases, leaving 6 bases of the junction unmatched. There are 14 residues in the CDR3. The CDR3 DNA is TGTGCCAGCAGTCAGGGACAGCATTATCAGCCCCAGCATTTT. This codes for CASSQGQHYQPQHF. Variable domain in full (rest from reference TRBV2 and TRBJ1-5): EPEVTQTPSHQVTQMGQEVILRCVPISNHLYFYWYRQILGQKVEFLVSFYNNEISEKSEIFDDQFSVERPDGSNFTLKIRSTKLEDSAMYFCASSQGQHYQPQHFGDGTRLSIL.

This clonotype was seen many times. This chain uses TRBV10-1 with TRBJ2-7; D is ambiguous. V was trimmed by 0 bases and J by 0 bases, leaving 15 bases between them. Germline V lookup: CDR1 WNHNN, CDR2 SYGVQD (reference sequence). This CDR3 region has 17 residues. As DNA, the CDR3 is TGCGCCAGCAGTGAGTCGAAGGTGGGGATGCGCTCCTACGAGCAGTACTTC. This gives the protein CASSESKVGMRSYEQYF.

Many counts were recorded for this clonotype. The J gene is TRBJ1-2, the V gene TRBV7-2; 9 nucleotides line up with TRBD1. The length of the CDR3 is 17 residues. V lost 4 bases, J lost 6 bases, and 15 bases stayed unmatched. Germline values: CDR1 SGHTA, CDR2 FQGNSA. CDR3 DNA sequence: TGTGCCAGCAGCTCGAGGACAGGGGAAATCGTCTCGGATGGCTACACCTTC. It translates to CASSSRTGEIVSDGYTF.

The V and J genes are TRBV18 and TRBJ2-7, with a weak D call TRBD1 (6 bases). Trimming cost V 4 bases and J 2 bases, with 12 bases left between them. CDR3 length equals 14 residues. The V gene's germline CDR1 is KGHSH and CDR2 LQKENI. The CDR3: CASSQLQGTYEQYF. CDR3 sequence (DNA): TGTGCCAGCTCACAGTTACAGGGCACCTACGAGCAGTACTTC.

By share of the sample, this clonotype is medium-sized. This chain uses TRBV20-1 with TRBJ2-1, with TRBD2 as a possible D gene (5 bases). Trimming cost V 6 bases and J 3 bases, with 15 bases left between them. Per the germline V gene, CDR1 is DFQATT and CDR2 is SNEGSKA (reference sequence). The CDR3 contains 14 residues. The CDR3 reads CSAAEPGGYNEQFF. The CDR3 DNA reads as TGCAGTGCCGCTGAGCCTGGAGGCTACAATGAGCAGTTCTTC.

The V gene is TRBV20-1, the J gene TRBJ2-3, with 11 bases lining up with TRBD2. Germline V lookup: CDR1 DFQATT, CDR2 SNEGSKA (reference sequence). The CDR3 spans 14 residues. The V gene end was trimmed by 5 bases and the J gene end by 6 bases; junction bases not matched to a gene: 7. In DNA, the CDR3 is TGCAGTGCTCAACTAGCGGGAGTTCGTGATACGCAGTATTTT. The encoded protein is CSAQLAGVRDTQYF.

This clonotype was seen a handful of times. The rearrangement uses TRBV18 and TRBJ1-5, with 7 bases fitting TRBD1. The germline gives CDR1 KGHSH, CDR2 LQKENI. The junction had 17 bases not matched to a gene; V was cut back by 5 bases and J by 7 bases. This CDR3 contains 17 residues. The CDR3 loop reads CASSAPGQDVEKQPQHF. The DNA for the CDR3 is TGTGCCAGCTCAGCCCCCGGACAGGACGTAGAAAAGCAGCCCCAGCATTTT.

This clonotype was seen many times. V usage is TRBV2 and J usage is TRBJ2-1; tentatively, D is TRBD1 or TRBD2 (5 bases each). This CDR3 is 16 amino acids long. The germline V gene has CDR1 SNHLY and CDR2 FYNNEI. V was shortened by 2 bases and J by 4 bases, with 15 bases between the two germline ends. This chain's CDR3 is CASSERGDLSYNEQFF. For the CDR3, the DNA is TGTGCCAGCAGTGAAAGGGGAGATTTAAGTTACAATGAGCAGTTCTTC.

Relative to its sample, this clonotype is medium-sized. The chain has TRBV20-1 and TRBJ1-4; D call uncertain. CDR3 size: 11 residues. V shed 5 bases and J shed 10 bases, with 11 bases lying between them. Germline assignment: CDR1 DFQATT and CDR2 SNEGSKA (reference sequence). CDR3 coding DNA: TGCAGTGCTGCCGCGGGAGGAAAACTGTTTTTT. It codes for CSAAAGGKLFF.

The chain uses TRBV5-1 and TRBJ1-3; D ambiguous. V was trimmed by 6 bases and J by 0 bases, leaving 4 bases between them. CDR1 SGHRS and CDR2 YFSETQ come from the germline V gene. The CDR3 totals 12 residues. Here the CDR3 reads CASTGSGNTIYF. In DNA form, the CDR3 reads TGCGCCAGCACGGGCTCTGGAAACACCATATATTTT.

This clonotype was recorded at least ten times. V and J are TRBV11-3 and TRBJ2-4; D is ambiguous. Looked up from germline, CDR1 is SGHNT and CDR2 is YENEEA. V was trimmed by 2 bases and J by 5 bases, leaving 10 bases between them. This CDR3 region has 14 residues. In DNA, the CDR3 is TGTGCCAGCAGCTTACGCAGATCCGAAAACATTCAGTACTTC. It encodes CASSLRRSENIQYF.

This clonotype was recorded many times. The rearrangement links TRBV28 to TRBJ2-1, with 13 positions matching TRBD2. The CDR3 extends over 16 amino acids. CDR1 MDHEN and CDR2 SYDVKM come from the germline V gene. V lost 5 bases, J lost 7 bases, and 8 bases stayed unmatched. The CDR3 DNA follows: TGTGCCAGCAGTCCGTCCCGGGGACTAGCGGGAAATGAGCAGTTCTTC. Translation gives CASSPSRGLAGNEQFF.

Many counts were recorded for this clonotype. V and J are TRBV28 and TRBJ2-7; 13 bases agree with TRBD2. The CDR3 runs to 17 residues. V gave up 5 bases and J gave up 0 bases; unmatched junction bases: 7. The germline CDR1 and CDR2 sequences are MDHEN and SYDVKM. This CDR3 reads CASSPGLAGPFSYEQYF. In DNA, the CDR3 is TGTGCCAGCAGTCCGGGACTAGCGGGACCTTTCTCCTACGAGCAGTACTTC.

This chain connects TRBV28 to TRBJ1-5, with D perhaps TRBD1 (6 bases). CDR1 MDHEN and CDR2 SYDVKM come from the germline V gene. Trimming took 6 bases from V and 4 from J, leaving 19 bases between them. The CDR3 has 16 amino acids. CDR3 sequence: CASSLGLSGENQPQHF. The CDR3 nucleotides read TGTGCCAGCAGCTTGGGGCTCTCAGGGGAAAATCAGCCCCAGCATTTT.

This clonotype has at least ten counts. The rearrangement joins TRBV7-3 to TRBJ1-1; D is undetermined. This CDR3 contains 12 residues. Germline V gene sequence: CDR1 SGHTA, CDR2 FQGTGA. Between the trimmed V and J ends, which lost 4 bases and 4 bases, there was a span of 7 bases. The CDR3 nucleotides read TGTGCCAGCAGCTCCGGCGGCACTGAAGCTTTCTTT. Its translation: CASSSGGTEAFF.